Below are 10 T cell receptor beta chains sequenced from a single sample in a study of shared clonotypes between healthy human individuals. Positive CCR7 selection of CD45RO-negative cells yielded the naive CD8 cells, and terminally differentiated effector memory CD45RA+ cells were excluded. TCRdb's table, derived via immunoSEQ multiplex PCR, lists solely in-frame clones and lacks some. The sample consists of about 2.1 million clones, 85% to 95% of them appearing once. The sequencing sample was made of naive CD8+ T cells from PBMCs. The source is a young man in good health. Some clones in this sample may be carry-over from other donors' samples.

The chain combines TRBV11-2 with TRBJ2-7, with D perhaps given as TRBD1 or TRBD2 (5 bases each). There are 16 residues in the CDR3. Trimming pared 5 bases from V and 3 bases from J, leaving 20 bases between. CDR1 is SGHAT and CDR2 is FQNNGV in the germline V gene. DNA for the CDR3: TGTGCCAGCAGCCCAGATGGGGGTAGTGGGGGCTACGAGCAGTACTTC. Its protein is CASSPDGGSGGYEQYF.

The chain uses TRBV9 and TRBJ2-7, with D possibly matching TRBD2 (6 bases). Trimming left V 3 bases short and J 0 bases short, with 13 bases between. CDR1 SGDLS and CDR2 YYNGEE come from the germline V gene. The CDR3 totals 15 residues. Written as DNA, the CDR3 is TGTGCCAGCAGCGCAAGAGGGGAGGTCTCCTACGAGCAGTACTTC. It is translated as CASSARGEVSYEQYF.

The chain has TRBV7-3 and TRBJ2-1, with D perhaps matching TRBD1 (5 bases). V was trimmed by 1 base and J by 8 bases, leaving 9 bases between them. The CDR3 loop spans 13 amino acids. The germline V gene encodes CDR1 SGHTA and CDR2 FQGTGA. CDR3 residues: CASSLSQGYEQFF. In DNA form, the CDR3 reads TGTGCCAGCAGCTTAAGCCAGGGCTATGAGCAGTTCTTC. Supplemented by reference TRBV7-3 and TRBJ2-1, the full variable domain reads GAGVSQTPSNKVTEKGKYVELRCDPISGHTALYWYRQSLGQGPEFLIYFQGTGAADDSGLPNDRFFAVRPEGSVSTLKIQRTERGDSAVYLCASSLSQGYEQFFGPGTRLTVL.

CDR3 protein: CASLGLGEQFF. In nucleotides, the CDR3 is TGCGCCAGCCTGGGTTTAGGTGAGCAGTTCTTC. The chain joins TRBV10-2 to TRBJ2-1; D is ambiguous. Trimming took off 8 bases at V and 9 bases at J, with 11 bases between the two ends. Germline V lookup: CDR1 WSHSY, CDR2 SAAADI. This CDR3 spans 11 amino acids.

This chain connects TRBV5-1 to TRBJ2-7; the match to TRBD1 covers 7 bases. Trimming removed 5 bases from V and 0 bases from J; junction bases left unmatched: 2. Germline V gene data show CDR1 as SGHRS and CDR2 as YFSETQ. This CDR3 spans 13 amino acids. CDR3 sequence reads: CASRTGISYEQYF. The DNA of the CDR3 is TGCGCCAGCAGGACAGGGATCTCCTACGAGCAGTACTTC. Full variable domain (rest looked up from reference TRBV5-1 and TRBJ2-7): KAGVTQTPRYLIKTRGQQVTLSCSPISGHRSVSWYQQTPGQGLQFLFEYFSETQRNKGNFPGRFSGRQFSNSRSEMNVSTLELGDSALYLCASRTGISYEQYFGPGTRLTVT.

The chain couples TRBV7-9 to TRBJ2-2, with unresolved D. Trimming removed 3 bases from V and 2 bases from J, with 13 bases in between. The CDR3 runs 16 residues. Germline V CDR1 and CDR2: SEHNR, FQNEAQ (reference sequence). CDR3 DNA: TGTGCCAGCAGCTTCCCGAAGGGCAGTAACACCGGGGAGCTGTTTTTT. As protein: CASSFPKGSNTGELFF.

The rearrangement links TRBV5-1 to TRBJ1-3, with 7 bases lining up with TRBD1. The CDR3 contains 16 residues. Unmatched junction bases numbered 8, after V lost 3 bases and J lost 2 bases. Germline V gene sequence: CDR1 SGHRS, CDR2 YFSETQ. This CDR3 reads CASSSRQGRAGNTIYF. CDR3 nucleotide sequence: TGCGCCAGCAGCTCCCGACAGGGACGGGCTGGAAACACCATATATTTT.

The chain couples TRBV7-7 to TRBJ2-7; D is perhaps TRBD1 or TRBD2 (5 bases each). V shed 1 base and J shed 2 bases, with 9 bases lying between them. The CDR3 has 14 amino acids. CDR1 and CDR2 from the germline V gene are SSHAT and FNYEAQ (reference sequence). The CDR3 nucleotides are TGTGCCAGCAGCTTAGGGAGAGGGGCCTACGAGCAGTACTTC. Its translation: CASSLGRGAYEQYF.

V gene TRBV19 combines with J gene TRBJ2-1, with 11 bases that match TRBD2. The CDR3 runs 15 residues. Germline V lookup: CDR1 LNHDA, CDR2 SQIVND (reference sequence). V trimming: 3 bases; J trimming: 10 bases; junction bases outside the gene matches: 8. CDR3 sequence reads: CASSMDSGRAFEQFF. The CDR3 bases are TGTGCCAGTAGTATGGATAGCGGGAGGGCCTTCGAGCAGTTCTTC. The full variable domain, rest sourced from reference TRBV19 and TRBJ2-1, is DGGITQSPKYLFRKEGQNVTLSCEQNLNHDAMYWYRQDPGQGLRLIYYSQIVNDFQKGDIAEGYSVSREKKESFPLTVTSAQKNPTAFYLCASSMDSGRAFEQFFGPGTRLTVL.

This CDR3 reads CSSNTGGDTEAFF. Here the CDR3 DNA reads TGCAGCTCGAACACAGGGGGCGATACTGAAGCTTTCTTT. The chain uses TRBV29-1 and TRBJ1-1, with 9 bases lining up with TRBD1. The trim removed 8 bases at V and 5 bases at J, leaving 9 bases unmatched. Germline V CDR1 and CDR2: SQVTM, ANQGSEA. The CDR3 loop spans 13 amino acids.